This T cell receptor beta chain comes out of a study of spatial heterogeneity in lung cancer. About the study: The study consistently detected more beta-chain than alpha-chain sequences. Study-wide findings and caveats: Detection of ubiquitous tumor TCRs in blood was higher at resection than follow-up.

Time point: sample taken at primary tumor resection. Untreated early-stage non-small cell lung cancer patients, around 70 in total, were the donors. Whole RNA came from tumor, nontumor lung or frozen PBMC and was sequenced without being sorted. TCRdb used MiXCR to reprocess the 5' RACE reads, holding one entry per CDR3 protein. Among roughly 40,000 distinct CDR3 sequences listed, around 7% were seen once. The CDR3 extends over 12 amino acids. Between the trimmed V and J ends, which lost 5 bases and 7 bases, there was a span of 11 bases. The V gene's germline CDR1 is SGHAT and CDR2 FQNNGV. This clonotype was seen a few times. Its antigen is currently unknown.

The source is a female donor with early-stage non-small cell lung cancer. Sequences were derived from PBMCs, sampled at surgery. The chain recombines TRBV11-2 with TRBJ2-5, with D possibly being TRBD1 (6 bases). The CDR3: CASSRWTATQYF. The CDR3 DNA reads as TGTGCCAGCAGCCGATGGACAGCGACCCAGTACTTC.